The entry that follows covers one TCR beta chain sequence. Its antigen is as yet unknown. The source of the sample is a study of cytomegalovirus exposure and HLA in healthy donors. For the study at large: A previous analysis identified approximately 120 million unique TCR beta sequences derived from 180 million or so T cells.

Whole-study findings and limits: The authors later linked a missense DCLRE1C variant to TCR beta V- and J-gene trimming. The classifier was said to identify cytomegalovirus status with high specificity and sensitivity.

Vbeta (60) and Jbeta (13) primers were used in the PCR. Data came from immunoSEQ multiplex PCR; TCRdb stores just in-frame clones and leaves some out. The data hold 150,000 to 160,000 clones, with 60% to 85% observed a single time. The receptor was isolated from a woman in her forties in good health and CMV-seronegative. The source material was PBMCs.

CDR3 sequence reads: CASSQDTQNHYGYTF. CDR3 coding DNA: TGTGCCAGCAGCCAAGATACCCAGAACCACTATGGCTACACCTTC. The chain is built from TRBV4-2 and TRBJ1-2; D unresolved. V lost 0 bases and J 3 bases, leaving 11 bases between the germline ends. The germline V gene encodes CDR1 LGHNA and CDR2 YNFKEQ. The CDR3 has 15 amino acids.